This T cell receptor (beta chain) came from a study of beta chain features in type 1 diabetes. The sequenced template was cDNA made from the entire isolated RNA. Clones were sequenced by immunoSEQ multiplex PCR, and TCRdb holds only the in-frame ones, with some missing. The sample includes fewer than 300,000 clones, 20% of them seen just once. Of note for this clone: Its antigen is undetermined.

Study-wide findings and caveats: Patients with Type 1 diabetes showed moderately but significantly shorter TCRB CDR3s in all four CD4+ subsets. Fewer insertions but more deletions were seen at VDJ junctions in type 1 diabetes patients.

J lost 9 bases, V lost 1 base, and 5 bases had no gene match. Germline V gene data show CDR1 as SGHTA and CDR2 as FQGNSA. The CDR3 is made up of 14 amino acids. CD4+ cells of the naive, central memory, regulatory and stem cell-like memory types were sorted via CD45RO/CCR7/CD25/CD127/CD95/CD27. Sequencing input: naive CD4+ T cells from blood. The chain uses TRBV7-2 and TRBJ2-2; 7 positions match TRBD2. This TCR derives from a woman in her forties with type 1 diabetes. CDR3 nucleotide sequence: TGTGCCAGCAGCTTAGATGGGGGGGGACGGGAGCTGTTTTTT. Its protein product is CASSLDGGGRELFF.